This is a list of T cell receptor beta chains from one sample in a study of shared clonotypes between healthy human individuals. Libraries were prepared by immunoSEQ multiplex PCR; TCRdb keeps only in-frame clonotypes and omits some of them. The sample includes just over 2,000,000 clones, about 95% of them seen just once. Sample: naive CD4+ T cells sorted from blood. These receptors were taken from a man younger than 35 in good health. Both conserved end residues are part of each CDR3. The D gene is left open where the match is weak. Expanded clones are given a class, and other clones once, few, many or no size at all.

v_gene,d_gene,abundance,j_gene,CDR3nt,CDR3aa
TRBV11-2,NA,NA,TRBJ1-4,TGTGCCAGCAGCTTAGCTGTACAAGGTTTCGAAAAACTGTTTTTT,CASSLAVQGFEKLFF
TRBV28,TRBD1,NA,TRBJ2-5,TGTGCCAGCAGCACCCGACAGGGAAGCCTCCAAGAGACCCAGTACTTC,CASSTRQGSLQETQYF
TRBV7-2,TRBD2,NA,TRBJ2-1,TGTGCCAGCAGCTACGGACTAGCGGGCTCGTGGTTCTTC,CASSYGLAGSWFF
TRBV15,TRBD2,NA,TRBJ2-7,TGTGCCACCAGCAGAGAACAAGCGGGAGCCGCGTACGAGCAGTACTTC,CATSREQAGAAYEQYF
TRBV5-1,NA,NA,TRBJ2-5,TGCGCCAGCAGCTCCCAGACAGGACCCCAAGAGACCCAGTACTTC,CASSSQTGPQETQYF
TRBV6-5,TRBD2,NA,TRBJ2-1,TGTGCCGATGGAGGCCCTAGCGGGAGGTCGGTGTTCTTC,CADGGPSGRSVFF
TRBV5-1,NA,NA,TRBJ1-4,TGCGCCAGCAGCTCTGGGACGGCAACTAATGAAAAACTGTTTTTT,CASSSGTATNEKLFF
TRBV7-2,NA,NA,TRBJ2-1,TGTGCCAGCAGCTTAGCGGGCCGCTCCTACAATGAGCAGTTCTTC,CASSLAGRSYNEQFF
TRBV5-1,TRBD2,NA,TRBJ2-2,TGCGCCAGCAGCCCAATAGCGGGAGCGGGCGGGGAGCTGTTTTTT,CASSPIAGAGGELFF
TRBV11-2,NA,NA,TRBJ2-7,TGTGCCAGCAGCTTAGACAGGGATCGCGAGCAGTACTTC,CASSLDRDREQYF
TRBV6-1,TRBD1,NA,TRBJ2-3,TGTGCCAGCATGACCAGGGGGCGCGATTTCGATACGCAGTATTTT,CASMTRGRDFDTQYF
TRBV5-1,TRBD1,NA,TRBJ1-6,TGCGCCAGCAGCCGTGGGACAGACAATTCACCCCTCCACTTT,CASSRGTDNSPLHF
TRBV6-1,NA,NA,TRBJ2-5,TGTGCCAGCAGTGAAGGGGTTAGGACACACCCTCAAGAGACCCAGTACTTC,CASSEGVRTHPQETQYF
TRBV5-1,NA,NA,TRBJ1-4,TGCGCCAGCAGCCAGGACAGCCCTAATGAAAAACTGTTTTTT,CASSQDSPNEKLFF
TRBV7-2,TRBD2,NA,TRBJ2-7,TGTGCCAGCAGCCCGGGACTAGCGGGAGCTCGGGAGCAGTACTTC,CASSPGLAGAREQYF
TRBV15,NA,once,TRBJ2-6,TGTGCCACCAGCAGAGATCCTCGTCCTGGGGCCAACGTCCTGACTTTC,CATSRDPRPGANVLTF
TRBV10-1,TRBD2,NA,TRBJ2-1,TGCGCCAGCAGTGAAGCTAGCGGGAGCTACAATGAGCAGTTCTTC,CASSEASGSYNEQFF
TRBV5-1,TRBD1,NA,TRBJ2-3,TGCGCCAGCAGCTTGCCGGGACAGCAGAATACTAGCACAGATACGCAGTATTTT,CASSLPGQQNTSTDTQYF